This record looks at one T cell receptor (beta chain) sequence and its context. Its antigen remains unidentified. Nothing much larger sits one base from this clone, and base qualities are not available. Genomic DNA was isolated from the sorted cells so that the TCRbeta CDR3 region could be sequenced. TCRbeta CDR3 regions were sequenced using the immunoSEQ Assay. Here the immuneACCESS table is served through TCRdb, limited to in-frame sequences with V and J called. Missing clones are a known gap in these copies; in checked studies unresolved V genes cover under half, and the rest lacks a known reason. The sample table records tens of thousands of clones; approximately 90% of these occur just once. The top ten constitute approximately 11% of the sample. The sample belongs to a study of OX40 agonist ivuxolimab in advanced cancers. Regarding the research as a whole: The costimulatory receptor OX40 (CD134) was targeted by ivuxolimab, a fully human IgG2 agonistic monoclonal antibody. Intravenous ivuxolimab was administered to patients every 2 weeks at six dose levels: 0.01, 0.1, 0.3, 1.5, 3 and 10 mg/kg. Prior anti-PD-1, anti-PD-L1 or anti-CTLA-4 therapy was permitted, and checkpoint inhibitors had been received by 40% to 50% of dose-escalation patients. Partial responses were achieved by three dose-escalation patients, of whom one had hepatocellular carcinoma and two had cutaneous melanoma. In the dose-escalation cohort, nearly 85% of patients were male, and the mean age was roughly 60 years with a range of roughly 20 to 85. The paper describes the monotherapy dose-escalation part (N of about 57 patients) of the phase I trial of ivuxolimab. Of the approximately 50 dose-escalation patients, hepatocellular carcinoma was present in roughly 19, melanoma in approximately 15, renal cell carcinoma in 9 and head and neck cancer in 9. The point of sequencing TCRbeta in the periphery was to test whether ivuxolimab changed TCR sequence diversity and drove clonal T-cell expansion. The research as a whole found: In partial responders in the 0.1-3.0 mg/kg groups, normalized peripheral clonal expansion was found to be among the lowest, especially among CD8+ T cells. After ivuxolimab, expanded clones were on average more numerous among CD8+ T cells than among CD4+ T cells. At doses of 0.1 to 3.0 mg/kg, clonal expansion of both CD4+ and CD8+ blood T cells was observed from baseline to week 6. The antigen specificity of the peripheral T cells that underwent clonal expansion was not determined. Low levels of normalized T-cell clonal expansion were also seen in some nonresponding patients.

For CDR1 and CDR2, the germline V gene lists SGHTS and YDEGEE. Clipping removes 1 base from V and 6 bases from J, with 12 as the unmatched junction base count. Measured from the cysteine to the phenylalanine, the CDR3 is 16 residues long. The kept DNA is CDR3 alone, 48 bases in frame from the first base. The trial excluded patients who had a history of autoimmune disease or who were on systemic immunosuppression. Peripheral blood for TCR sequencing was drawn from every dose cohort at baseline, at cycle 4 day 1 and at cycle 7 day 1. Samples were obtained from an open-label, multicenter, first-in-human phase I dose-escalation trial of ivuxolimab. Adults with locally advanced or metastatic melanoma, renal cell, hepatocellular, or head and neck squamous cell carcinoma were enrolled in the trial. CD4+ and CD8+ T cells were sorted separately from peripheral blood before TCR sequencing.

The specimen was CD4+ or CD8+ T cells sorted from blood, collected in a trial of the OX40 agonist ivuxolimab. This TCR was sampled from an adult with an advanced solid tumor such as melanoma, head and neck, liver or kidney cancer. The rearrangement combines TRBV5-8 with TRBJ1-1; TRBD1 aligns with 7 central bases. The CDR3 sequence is CASSLWLTGLRPEAFF. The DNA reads TGTGCCAGCAGCTTGTGGCTGACAGGGCTTAGGCCTGAAGCTTTCTTT. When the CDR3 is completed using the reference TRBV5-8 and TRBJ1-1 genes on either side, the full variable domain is EAGVTQSPTHLIKTRGQQATLRCSPISGHTSVYWYQQALGLGLQFLLWYDEGEERNRGNFPPRFSGRQFPNYSSELNVNALELEDSALYLCASSLWLTGLRPEAFFGQGTRLTVV.